This T cell receptor (beta chain) was sequenced in a study of CD8 T cells in ankylosing spondylitis. Study-wide findings and caveats: Enrichment of disease-linked clones was reportedly significant in matched ankylosing spondylitis synovial fluid. What appeared characteristic of ankylosing spondylitis blood was a TCR beta motif of eight highly homologous variants. CD8+ disease-linked clones were present at relatively low frequencies in blood.

Only a few counts were recorded for this clonotype. Its antigen is unidentified. By quantitative 5'-RACE with molecular barcodes, the TCR beta libraries were made. TCRdb re-derived calls from the 5' RACE reads in MiXCR, one entry per CDR3 protein. This sample has around 770,000 distinct CDR3 sequences, with 15% to 20% found just once. This receptor was taken from a male donor with ankylosing spondylitis. Sample: blood, either unsorted or a sorted T cell fraction (not recorded which).

CDR3 nucleotide sequence: TGTGCCAGCAGTTTTTCCGGCTTTGGGGCCAACGTCCTGACTTTC. Translated, it gives CASSFSGFGANVLTF. The J gene is TRBJ2-6, the V gene TRBV12-3 or TRBV12-4; D is ambiguous. The V end lost 3 bases, the J end lost 3 bases, and 9 bases lay between the germline ends. This CDR3 spans 15 amino acids.